This TCR beta chain was observed in a study of blood T cells in healthy people across ages. Overall study results and limits: Any changes in expanded clonotypes were possibly confounded, as donor CMV status remained unknown. Diversity was higher, and naive CD4+ cells more numerous, in long-lived donors than in aged donors.

Donor samples were obtained from healthy Caucasian individuals from Russia, aged about 6 to 100. Drawing of peripheral blood yielded 7.5 to 10 milliliters from each donor. The authors ran a second PCR of roughly 7 to 11 cycles using a sample-barcoded 5' primer and a J-beta primer mix. One entry per CDR3 protein, called by TCRdb with MiXCR from the 5' RACE reads. The repertoire holds 1.5 million to 2 million distinct CDR3 sequences, with 40% to 55% as singletons. CDR1 and CDR2 (germline): KGHSH, LQKENI. The CDR3 is 12 amino acids. The germline V and J ends were trimmed by 0 bases and 10 bases, with 7 bases remaining between them. On this clonotype itself: Its antigen is not known.

Sample: blood. The V and J genes are TRBV18 and TRBJ2-1, with unresolved D. This TCR was recovered from a woman in her 40s in good health. CDR3 nucleotides: TGTGCCAGCTCACCACCGGTCTTCGAGCAGTTCTTC. Protein: CASSPPVFEQFF.